The subject of this entry is one T cell receptor beta chain. The germline CDR1 and CDR2 sequences are MDHEN and SYDVKM. The CDR3 contains 15 residues. Trimming left V 2 bases short and J 6 bases short, with 15 bases between. The data originate from a study of technical replicates of blood from several donors. The table came from immunoSEQ multiplex PCR; TCRdb's copy has only in-frame clones and leaves some out. The top ten clones hold less than 0.2% of a sample with tens of thousands of clones, 97% of them seen once. This clonotype was sampled from a human donor in good health. Sequencing was done on a sample of T cells isolated from PBMCs. The V call is TRBV28, the J call TRBJ2-3, with D perhaps matching TRBD1 (7 bases). The CDR3 sequence: CASSLGGGMWDTQYF. The DNA of the CDR3 is TGTGCCAGCAGTTTAGGAGGGGGCATGTGGGATACGCAGTATTTT.